This T cell receptor (beta chain) appears in the sequencing data of a study of cytomegalovirus exposure and HLA in healthy donors. Study overall: Counted in an early data release were 75 million to 85 million unique TCRs from HLA-typed donors. Study-level results: Cytomegalovirus association was listed for about 160 TCR beta chains.

V shed 4 bases, J shed 3 bases, and the junction held 7 bases outside the gene matches. Germline values: CDR1 SGDLS, CDR2 YYNGEE. The CDR3 contains 14 residues. On this clone itself: Its antigen is unidentified.

PCR primers comprised 60 Vbeta and 13 Jbeta primers. The table came from immunoSEQ multiplex PCR; TCRdb's copy has only in-frame clones and leaves some out. The sample consists of about 84,000 clones, less than 80% of them appearing once. The chain carries TRBV9 and TRBJ2-7, with 7 nucleotides matching TRBD1. The TCR sequence derives from a woman in her forties in good health and CMV-seropositive. Sequencing used PBMCs. The CDR3 nucleotides read TGTGCCAGCAGCACACTGGGACAGAACTACGAGCAGTACTTC. Translating it yields CASSTLGQNYEQYF.